Below are 10 T cell receptor beta chains sequenced from a single sample in a study of spatial heterogeneity in lung cancer. TCRdb ran MiXCR on the 5' RACE reads and lists one entry per CDR3 protein. This table holds roughly 38,000 distinct CDR3 sequences, around 3.3% found once. Sample time point: sample taken at primary tumor resection. Sequenced material: normal lung tissue next to the tumor, taken at surgery. The receptors here all came from a male donor with early-stage non-small cell lung cancer.

This clonotype came up many times. The genes are TRBV28 and TRBJ2-7, with D uncertain. The CDR3 runs to 14 residues. Germline V gene sequence: CDR1 MDHEN, CDR2 SYDVKM. Trimming removed 6 bases from V and 2 bases from J, with 14 bases in between. The chain's CDR3 is CASRGRLITYEQYF. The CDR3, as DNA: TGTGCCAGCAGAGGACGGCTGATTACCTACGAGCAGTACTTC.

The table lists this clonotype with many counts. This chain connects TRBV7-9 to TRBJ1-1; D possibly corresponds to TRBD1 (6 bases). Deletions cut 5 bases from V and 8 bases from J, with 9 bases between. The CDR3 spans 11 residues. The germline V gene encodes CDR1 SEHNR and CDR2 FQNEAQ (reference sequence). The chain's CDR3 is CASSLQGEAFF. In DNA form, the CDR3 reads TGTGCCAGCAGCCTACAGGGCGAAGCTTTCTTT.

A few counts support this clonotype. This chain connects TRBV5-6 to TRBJ1-2; D is unresolved. This CDR3 has 14 residues. V lost 1 base, J lost 0 bases, and 7 bases lay in between. CDR1 is SGHDT, CDR2 YYEEEE, per germline. CDR3 protein: CASSLSTANYGYTF. Written as DNA, the CDR3 is TGTGCCAGCAGCTTGTCCACAGCTAACTATGGCTACACCTTC.

This clonotype has a count of ten or more. This chain links TRBV7-3 with TRBJ2-2; perhaps TRBD1 as D (6 bases). Per the germline V gene, CDR1 is SGHTA and CDR2 is FQGTGA. The CDR3 extends over 14 amino acids. V was shortened by 0 bases and J by 5 bases, with 7 bases between the two germline ends. The CDR3 bases are TGTGCCAGCAGCTTAACAGGGGGAACCGGGGAGCTGTTTTTT. Translated, it gives CASSLTGGTGELFF.

The CDR3 nucleotides are TGTGCCAGCAGTCCCGACAGGGAGAAAGAAATGGCTTTCTTT. Residues: CASSPDREKEMAFF. This chain connects TRBV6-6 to TRBJ1-1; 7 bases match TRBD1. CDR1 MNHNY and CDR2 SVGAGI come from the germline V gene (reference sequence). The CDR3 contains 14 residues. V was clipped by 5 bases and J by 11 bases; unmatched bases: 14.

The table lists this clonotype with many counts. The chain joins TRBV15 to TRBJ2-1; D remains ambiguous. The CDR3 has 14 residues. The V end lost 3 bases, the J end lost 6 bases, and 12 bases lay between the germline ends. Germline V gives CDR1 LNHNV, CDR2 YYDKDF (reference sequence). CDR3 bases: TGTGCCACCAGCAGTCAGTTTCATCGCAATGAGCAGTTCTTC. Residues: CATSSQFHRNEQFF.

Ten or more counts support this clonotype. This sequence joins TRBV20-1 and TRBJ1-1; 9 nucleotides match TRBD1. V was clipped by 6 bases and J by 6 bases; unmatched bases: 14. The germline V gene encodes CDR1 DFQATT and CDR2 SNEGSKA (reference sequence). The CDR3 is 15 residues long. The CDR3 coding sequence is TGCAGTGCCAGTCCCGGGACAGGGTTGGTCTCTGAAGCTTTCTTT. Encoded protein: CSASPGTGLVSEAFF.

This clonotype was seen many times. This chain links TRBV12-3 or TRBV12-4 with TRBJ2-3; maybe TRBD2 (5 bases). This CDR3 is 14 amino acids long. V was cut by 0 bases and J by 3 bases, with 7 bases left in between. CDR3 nucleotide sequence: TGTGCCAGCAGTTTAGCATCGGGGACAGATACGCAGTATTTT. It specifies CASSLASGTDTQYF.

Ten or more counts support this clonotype. The rearrangement uses TRBV7-9 and TRBJ1-6, with D unclear. CDR3 length: 13 amino acids. The germline gives CDR1 SEHNR, CDR2 FQNEAQ (reference sequence). Trimming shortened V by 3 bases and J by 5 bases, and 5 bases separated the two germline ends. The chain's CDR3 is CASSLIDNSPLHF. CDR3 DNA sequence: TGTGCCAGCAGCTTGATCGATAATTCACCCCTCCACTTT.

This clonotype was counted many times. This sequence joins TRBV2 and TRBJ2-1, with D unresolved. Trimming shortened V by 7 bases and J by 0 bases, and 10 bases separated the two germline ends. The length of the CDR3 is 14 residues. Germline V gene lookup returns CDR1 SNHLY and CDR2 FYNNEI. The CDR3 DNA reads as TGTGCCAGCACCCACTTAGACTCCTACAATGAGCAGTTCTTC. The encoded protein is CASTHLDSYNEQFF.